This paragraph reports one T cell receptor (beta chain). The antigen is undetermined. Germline values: CDR1 MNHEY, CDR2 SVGAGI. This CDR3 is 15 amino acids long. V dropped 0 bases and J dropped 7 bases, with 12 bases sitting between them. The data belong to a study of persistence of HIV-infected CD4 T cells. At the level of the study: CD4+ T cells responding to CMV or HIV-1 Gag were isolated. Two participants gave one leukapheresis sample; others gave up to about 200 mL blood repeatedly. General study points: TCRbeta richness was lower in CMV- and Gag-responding cells than in anti-CD3/anti-CD28-responding cells.

Overlapping HIV-1 Gag 15-mer peptides at approximately 0.96 ug per peptide per mL were used. Sorted nonresponding memory CD4+ T cells were CD40L-negative, CD69-negative, CD45RO-high. Donors had CD4+ T cell counts above 400 cells/uL and were CMV-seropositive. This was the immunoSEQ version 4 assay in survey mode. Generated by immunoSEQ multiplex PCR, the TCRdb table keeps only in-frame clones and is missing some. The sample includes 35,000 or so clones, over 65% seen only once; the top ten take 5% to 7%. The specimen was cultured CD4+ T cells from PBMCs, collected from a patient who received antiretroviral therapy. The sequence was obtained from an adult with HIV. The donor label of this sample is uncertain. The gene calls are TRBV6-5 and TRBJ2-2; D gene unclear. The CDR3 DNA reads TGTGCCAGCAGTTACTCGGACGGGTTCTACGGGGAGCTGTTTTTT. Amino acids: CASSYSDGFYGELFF.